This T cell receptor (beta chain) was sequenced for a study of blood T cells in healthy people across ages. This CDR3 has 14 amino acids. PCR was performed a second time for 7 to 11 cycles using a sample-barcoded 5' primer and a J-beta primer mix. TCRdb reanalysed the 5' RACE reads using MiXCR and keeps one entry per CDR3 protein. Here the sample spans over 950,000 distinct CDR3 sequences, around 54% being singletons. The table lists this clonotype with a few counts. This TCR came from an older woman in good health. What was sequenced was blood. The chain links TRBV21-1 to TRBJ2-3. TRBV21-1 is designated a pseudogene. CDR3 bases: TGTGCCAGCAGCAAACGGTACAGCACAGATACGCAGTATTTT. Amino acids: CASSKRYSTDTQYF.